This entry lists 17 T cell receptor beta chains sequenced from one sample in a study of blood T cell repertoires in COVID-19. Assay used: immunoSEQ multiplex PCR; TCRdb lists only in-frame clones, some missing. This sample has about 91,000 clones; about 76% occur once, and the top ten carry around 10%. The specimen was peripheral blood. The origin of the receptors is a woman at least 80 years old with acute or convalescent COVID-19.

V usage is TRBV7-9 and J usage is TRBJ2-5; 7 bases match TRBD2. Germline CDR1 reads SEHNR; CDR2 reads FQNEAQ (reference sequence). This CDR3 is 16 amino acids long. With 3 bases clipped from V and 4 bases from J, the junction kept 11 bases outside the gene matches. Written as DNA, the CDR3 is TGTGCCAGCAGCTTCGGAAGCGGGGTTGAGGGAGAGACCCAGTACTTC. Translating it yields CASSFGSGVEGETQYF. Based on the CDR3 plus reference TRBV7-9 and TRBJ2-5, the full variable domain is DTGVSQNPRHKITKRGQNVTFRCDPISEHNRLYWYRQTLGQGPEFLTYFQNEAQLEKSRLLSDRFSAERPKGSFSTLEIQRTEQGDSAMYLCASSFGSGVEGETQYFGPGTRLLVL.

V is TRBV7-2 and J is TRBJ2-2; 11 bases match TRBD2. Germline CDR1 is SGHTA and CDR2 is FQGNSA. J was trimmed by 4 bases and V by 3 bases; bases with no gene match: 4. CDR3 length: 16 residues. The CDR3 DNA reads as TGTGCCAGCAGCTTTAGCGGGGGGGCGATCACCGGGGAGCTGTTTTTT. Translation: CASSFSGGAITGELFF.

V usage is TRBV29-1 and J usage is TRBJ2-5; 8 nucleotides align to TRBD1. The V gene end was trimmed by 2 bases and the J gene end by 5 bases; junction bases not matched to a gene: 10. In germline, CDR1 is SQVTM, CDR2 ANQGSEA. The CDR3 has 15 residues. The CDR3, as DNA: TGCAGCGTTGAATCATGGACAGGGTTACGGGAGACCCAGTACTTC. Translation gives CSVESWTGLRETQYF.

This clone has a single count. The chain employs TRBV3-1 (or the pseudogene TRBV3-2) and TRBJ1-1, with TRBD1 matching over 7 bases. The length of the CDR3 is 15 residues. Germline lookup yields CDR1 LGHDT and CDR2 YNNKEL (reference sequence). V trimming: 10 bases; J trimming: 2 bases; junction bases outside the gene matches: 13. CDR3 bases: TGTGCCATCCAAACACCGGGACAGATTAACACTGAAGCTTTCTTT. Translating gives CAIQTPGQINTEAFF.

The CDR3 spells CASSLQGSSGNTIYF. DNA for the CDR3: TGTGCCAGCAGCTTGCAGGGGAGCTCTGGAAACACCATATATTTT. The chain employs TRBV5-4 and TRBJ1-3; the D gene is possibly TRBD1 (6 bases). Germline V gives CDR1 SGHNT, CDR2 YYREEE (reference sequence). Between the trimmed V and J ends, which lost 1 base and 0 bases, there was a span of 8 bases. The CDR3 totals 15 residues.

The CDR3, as DNA: TGTGCCAGCAGGGAAGGGGGTTCAGATACGCAGTATTTT. This sequence encodes CASREGGSDTQYF. V and J are TRBV6-6 and TRBJ2-3; D possibly corresponds to TRBD1 (6 bases). Germline loops: CDR1 MNHNY, CDR2 SVGAGI (reference sequence). Trimming left V 6 bases short and J 4 bases short, with 11 bases between. The CDR3 consists of 13 residues.

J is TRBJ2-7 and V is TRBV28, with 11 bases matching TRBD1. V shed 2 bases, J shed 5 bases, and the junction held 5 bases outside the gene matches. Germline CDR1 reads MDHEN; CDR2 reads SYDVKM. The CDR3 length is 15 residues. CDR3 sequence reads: CASSLTGTGGNEQYF. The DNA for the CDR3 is TGTGCCAGCAGTTTAACCGGGACAGGGGGTAACGAGCAGTACTTC. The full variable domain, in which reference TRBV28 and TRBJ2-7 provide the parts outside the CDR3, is DVKVTQSSRYLVKRTGEKVFLECVQDMDHENMFWYRQDPGLGLRLIYFSYDVKMKEKGDIPEGYSVSREKKERFSLILESASTNQTSMYLCASSLTGTGGNEQYFGPGTRLTVT.

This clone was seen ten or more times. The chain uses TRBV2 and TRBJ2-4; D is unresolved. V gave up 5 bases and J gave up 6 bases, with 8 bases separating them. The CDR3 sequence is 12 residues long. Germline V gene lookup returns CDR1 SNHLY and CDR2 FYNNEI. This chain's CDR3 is CASSLTRNIQYF. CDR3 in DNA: TGTGCCAGCAGTCTCACTCGAAACATTCAGTACTTC.

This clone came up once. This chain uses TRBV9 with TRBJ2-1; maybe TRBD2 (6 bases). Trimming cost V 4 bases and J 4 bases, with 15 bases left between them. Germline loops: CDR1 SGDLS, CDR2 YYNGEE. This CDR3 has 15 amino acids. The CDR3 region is CASSPGDGGYNEQFF. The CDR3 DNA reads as TGTGCCAGCAGCCCCGGGGACGGAGGGTACAATGAGCAGTTCTTC.

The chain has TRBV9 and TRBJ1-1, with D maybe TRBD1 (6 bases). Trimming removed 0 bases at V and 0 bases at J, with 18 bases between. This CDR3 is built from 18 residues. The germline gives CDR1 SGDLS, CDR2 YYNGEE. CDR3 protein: CASSVVGGGVGLNTEAFF. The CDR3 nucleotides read TGTGCCAGCAGCGTAGTAGGGGGAGGGGTTGGCTTGAACACTGAAGCTTTCTTT. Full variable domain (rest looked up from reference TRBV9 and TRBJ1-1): DSGVTQTPKHLITATGQRVTLRCSPRSGDLSVYWYQQSLDQGLQFLIQYYNGEERAKGNILERFSAQQFPDLHSELNLSSLELGDSALYFCASSVVGGGVGLNTEAFFGQGTRLTVV.

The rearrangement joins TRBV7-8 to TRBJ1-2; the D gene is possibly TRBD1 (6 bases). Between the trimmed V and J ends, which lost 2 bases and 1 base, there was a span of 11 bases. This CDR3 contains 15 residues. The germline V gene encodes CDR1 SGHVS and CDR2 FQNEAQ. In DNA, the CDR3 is TGTGCCAGCAGCTTAACAGGGCCTCTTAACTATGGCTACACCTTC. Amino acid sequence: CASSLTGPLNYGYTF.

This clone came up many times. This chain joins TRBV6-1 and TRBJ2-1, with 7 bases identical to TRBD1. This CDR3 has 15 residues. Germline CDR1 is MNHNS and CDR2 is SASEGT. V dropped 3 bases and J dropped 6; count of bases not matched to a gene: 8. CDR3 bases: TGTGCCAGCAGTGAGATGACAGGGACGCTCAATGAGCAGTTCTTC. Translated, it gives CASSEMTGTLNEQFF.

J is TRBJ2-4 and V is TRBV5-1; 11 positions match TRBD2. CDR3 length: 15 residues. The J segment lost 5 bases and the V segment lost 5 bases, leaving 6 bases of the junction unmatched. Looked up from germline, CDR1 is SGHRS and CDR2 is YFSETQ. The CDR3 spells CASSPLAGVQNIQYF. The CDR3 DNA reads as TGCGCCAGCAGTCCACTAGCGGGAGTTCAAAACATTCAGTACTTC.

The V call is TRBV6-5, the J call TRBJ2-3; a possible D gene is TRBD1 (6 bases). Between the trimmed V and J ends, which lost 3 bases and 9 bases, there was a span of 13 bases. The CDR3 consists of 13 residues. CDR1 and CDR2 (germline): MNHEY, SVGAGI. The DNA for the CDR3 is TGTGCCAGCAGTTATCAGCCAGGGGTAACGCAGTATTTT. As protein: CASSYQPGVTQYF.

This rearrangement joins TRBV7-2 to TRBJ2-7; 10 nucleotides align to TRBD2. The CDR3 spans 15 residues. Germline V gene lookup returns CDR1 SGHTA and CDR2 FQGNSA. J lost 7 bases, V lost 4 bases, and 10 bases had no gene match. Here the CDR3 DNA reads TGTGCCAGCAGCTCTTTAAGCGGGGGGGAGGGTGAGCAGTACTTC. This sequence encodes CASSSLSGGEGEQYF.

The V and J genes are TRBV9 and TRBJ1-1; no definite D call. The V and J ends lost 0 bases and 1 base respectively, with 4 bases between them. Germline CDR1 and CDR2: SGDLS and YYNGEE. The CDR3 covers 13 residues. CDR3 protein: CASSVAGNTEAFF. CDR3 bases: TGTGCCAGCAGCGTAGCCGGGAACACTGAAGCTTTCTTT.

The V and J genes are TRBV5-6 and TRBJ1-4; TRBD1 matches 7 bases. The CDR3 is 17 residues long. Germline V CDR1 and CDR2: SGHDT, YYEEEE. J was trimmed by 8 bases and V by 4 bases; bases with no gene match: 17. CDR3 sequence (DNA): TGTGCCAGCAGCAGCATTACCGGGCAGACAGGGAAGGAAAAACTGTTTTTT. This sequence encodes CASSSITGQTGKEKLFF.